A selection of T cell receptor beta chains follows, all from one sample in a study of long-term antiretroviral therapy in people with HIV. The method was immunoSEQ multiplex PCR; TCRdb's version includes in-frame clones alone and lacks a portion of them. In the table there are around 30,000 clones, around nine tenths of which are singletons. The sequencing used unsorted PBMCs, collected 0.5 years after starting antiretroviral therapy. These receptors originate from a young woman with HIV. CDR3s include the opening cysteine and the closing phenylalanine or tryptophan. The D gene is left open where the match is weak. Not all rows give a size; the values are once, few, many and, for expanded clones, a class.

TRBD1 | TRBJ1-1 | . | TRBV28 | CASNPQGVNTEAFF | TGTGCCAGCAACCCACAGGGGGTGAACACTGAAGCTTTCTTT
TRBD2 | TRBJ2-5 | . | TRBV5-3 | CARSHPPGSGSPETQYF | TGTGCCAGAAGCCACCCCCCGGGTAGCGGGAGCCCGGAGACCCAGTACTTC
. | TRBJ2-7 | . | TRBV27 | CASTAAGNHEQYF | TGTGCCAGCACGGCCGCCGGGAATCACGAGCAGTACTTC
. | TRBJ1-5 | . | TRBV28 | CASSFVGLSNQPQHF | TGTGCCAGCAGTTTCGTGGGGCTGAGCAATCAGCCCCAGCATTTT
. | TRBJ2-7 | once | TRBV7-2 | CASSLYAARDPQYF | TGTGCCAGCAGCTTATATGCGGCCCGAGACCCGCAGTACTTC
. | TRBJ1-2 | . | TRBV19 | CASSMGNTERVF | TGTGCCAGTAGTATGGGGAATACAGAAAGGGTCTTC
. | TRBJ1-3 | . | TRBV6-6 | CASSIGNSGNTIYF | TGTGCCAGCAGCATCGGGAACTCTGGAAACACCATATATTTT
. | TRBJ1-2 | . | TRBV7-9 | CASSRGQMNRYGYTF | TGTGCCAGCAGCCGGGGCCAGATGAATCGCTATGGCTACACCTTC
TRBD1 | TRBJ2-5 | . | TRBV28 | CASSPQDRPQETQYF | TGTGCCAGCAGTCCCCAGGACAGGCCGCAAGAGACCCAGTACTTC
. | TRBJ2-7 | . | TRBV4-3 | CASSQGPTRESSYEQYF | TGCGCCAGCAGCCAAGGACCTACCCGGGAGAGCTCCTACGAGCAGTACTTC
TRBD1 | TRBJ2-7 | . | TRBV6-1 | CASSEPGTGKYEQYF | TGTGCCAGCAGTGAACCCGGGACAGGGAAATACGAGCAGTACTTC
. | TRBJ2-2 | . | TRBV6-4 | CASSEQQATGELFF | TGTGCCAGCAGTGAGCAACAGGCCACCGGGGAGCTGTTTTTT
. | TRBJ1-5 | . | TRBV5-5 | CASRLRAGVGNQPQHF | TGTGCCAGCAGGCTCCGAGCGGGGGTTGGAAATCAGCCCCAGCATTTT
. | TRBJ1-1 | . | TRBV7-2 | CASSTPLGNEAFF | TGTGCCAGCAGCACCCCCCTGGGGAATGAAGCTTTCTTT
. | TRBJ2-5 | . | TRBV19 | CASSADRMETQYF | TGTGCCAGTAGTGCCGACAGGATGGAGACCCAGTACTTC
. | TRBJ2-7 | few | TRBV28 | CASSPVGLGGEQYF | TGTGCCAGCAGTCCCGTAGGGTTGGGGGGCGAGCAGTACTTC
. | TRBJ2-3 | . | TRBV6-4 | CASSEGSIPADTQYF | TGTGCCAGCAGTGAGGGGAGCATTCCAGCAGATACGCAGTATTTT
. | TRBJ2-2 | . | TRBV7-9 | CASSLDGTGELFF | TGTGCCAGCAGCTTAGATGGCACCGGGGAGCTGTTTTTT
. | TRBJ2-7 | . | TRBV4-3 | CASSQGREAFYEQYF | TGCGCCAGCAGCCAAGGTAGGGAGGCTTTCTACGAGCAGTACTTC
. | TRBJ2-3 | . | TRBV7-2 | CASSLKGLGGRTDTQYF | TGTGCCAGCAGCTTAAAAGGTTTGGGAGGTCGCACAGATACGCAGTATTTT
TRBD2 | TRBJ2-5 | . | TRBV5-4 | CASSLDSGETQYF | TGTGCCAGCAGCTTGGATAGCGGGGAGACCCAGTACTTC
. | TRBJ1-1 | . | TRBV11-3 | CASSPGRSGGTEAFF | TGTGCCAGCAGCCCCGGGAGGAGTGGGGGTACTGAAGCTTTCTTT
TRBD1 | TRBJ2-1 | . | TRBV7-3 | CASSLDRGPYNEQFF | TGTGCCAGCAGCTTAGACAGGGGGCCCTACAATGAGCAGTTCTTC
TRBD1 | TRBJ1-1 | . | TRBV19 | CASSIDRDTEAFF | TGTGCCAGTAGTATTGACAGGGACACTGAAGCTTTCTTT
TRBD2 | TRBJ2-3 | . | TRBV10-3 | CAIKGTSSDTQYF | TGTGCCATCAAGGGGACTAGCTCAGATACGCAGTATTTT
TRBD1 | TRBJ2-7 | few | TRBV6-4 | CASSDPRDRPFLSYEQYF | TGTGCCAGCAGTGACCCGAGGGACAGACCTTTCCTCTCCTACGAGCAGTACTTC
. | TRBJ2-2 | . | TRBV5-4 | CASSQDGGSVTGELFF | TGTGCCAGCAGCCAGGACGGCGGGTCGGTCACCGGGGAGCTGTTTTTT
. | TRBJ2-6 | . | TRBV2 | CASSELWPRPASGANVLTF | TGTGCCAGCAGTGAACTATGGCCCCGTCCGGCCTCTGGGGCCAACGTCCTGACTTTC
. | TRBJ2-7 | . | TRBV9 | CASSKDIGSGYEQYF | TGTGCCAGCAGCAAAGACATCGGGAGTGGGTACGAGCAGTACTTC
. | TRBJ2-7 | . | TRBV5-1 | CASSLQGLDIDEQYF | TGCGCCAGCAGCTTGCAAGGGCTAGATATAGACGAGCAGTACTTC
. | TRBJ2-7 | large | TRBV7-9 | CASSLGGGQGGSSYEQYF | TGTGCCAGCAGCTTAGGAGGGGGGCAGGGAGGGTCTTCCTACGAGCAGTACTTC
TRBD1 | TRBJ2-2 | . | TRBV10-3 | CAISSGTGGSTGELFF | TGTGCCATCAGCTCCGGGACAGGGGGTTCCACCGGGGAGCTGTTTTTT
TRBD2 | TRBJ2-5 | once | TRBV9 | CASSVDGGGGPSGLTQYF | TGTGCCAGCAGCGTAGATGGGGGGGGAGGGCCTAGCGGGTTGACCCAGTACTTC
. | TRBJ2-7 | . | TRBV7-9 | CASSPRENRDYEQYF | TGTGCCAGCAGTCCCCGTGAAAATCGAGACTACGAGCAGTACTTC
TRBD1 | TRBJ2-5 | few | TRBV7-9 | CASSLAQGAETQYF | TGTGCCAGCAGCTTAGCCCAGGGGGCTGAGACCCAGTACTTC
TRBD1 | TRBJ2-3 | once | TRBV5-4 | CASSLVGTGYRDTQYF | TGTGCCAGCAGCTTGGTCGGGACAGGGTACAGGGATACGCAGTATTTT
TRBD1 | TRBJ1-5 | . | TRBV5-5 | CASSLHRDRGNQPQHF | TGTGCCAGCAGCCTACATCGGGACAGGGGCAATCAGCCCCAGCATTTT
. | TRBJ2-7 | . | TRBV10-3 | CAISEEVELVEQYF | TGTGCCATCAGTGAAGAGGTAGAGTTGGTGGAGCAGTACTTC
. | TRBJ1-1 | . | TRBV7-9 | CASSSTGGGPNTEAFF | TGTGCCAGCAGCTCAACCGGTGGGGGTCCGAACACTGAAGCTTTCTTT
. | TRBJ1-4 | . | TRBV6-1 | CASSTNPGPNEKLFF | TGTGCCAGCAGTACAAATCCGGGACCCAATGAAAAACTGTTTTTT
TRBD1 | TRBJ2-7 | . | TRBV28 | CASSSKVPGTGDYEQYF | TGTGCCAGCAGTTCTAAGGTTCCCGGGACAGGGGACTACGAGCAGTACTTC
. | TRBJ2-7 | . | TRBV11-2 | CASSLDSGGLNSYEQYF | TGTGCCAGCAGCTTAGATTCTGGAGGCCTCAACTCCTACGAGCAGTACTTC
. | TRBJ2-5 | . | TRBV7-6 | CASSLGWSGIIETQYF | TGTGCCAGCAGCTTAGGCTGGTCGGGTATCATAGAGACCCAGTACTTC
. | TRBJ2-7 | . | TRBV9 | CASSDGGGGVAEQYF | TGTGCCAGCAGCGACGGGGGAGGGGGGGTAGCCGAGCAGTACTTC
TRBD2 | TRBJ2-2 | . | TRBV11-2 | CASSREAGGHTGELFF | TGTGCCAGCAGCCGAGAAGCGGGAGGGCACACCGGGGAGCTGTTTTTT
TRBD1 | TRBJ2-7 | . | TRBV28 | CASSRDRVTYEQYF | TGTGCCAGCAGCCGGGACAGGGTTACCTACGAGCAGTACTTC
. | TRBJ2-7 | . | TRBV9 | CASSGAGTAYEQYF | TGTGCCAGCAGCGGAGCGGGTACCGCCTACGAGCAGTACTTC
. | TRBJ2-6 | . | TRBV4-1 | CASSQDVLGSSGANVLTF | TGCGCCAGCAGCCAAGATGTATTAGGTAGCTCTGGGGCCAACGTCCTGACTTTC
. | TRBJ1-2 | . | TRBV2 | CASSAETANYGYTF | TGTGCCAGCAGTGCAGAGACAGCAAACTATGGCTACACCTTC
. | TRBJ1-1 | . | TRBV19 | CASSISQGRTEAFF | TGTGCCAGTAGCATCTCACAGGGACGAACTGAAGCTTTCTTT
TRBD1 | TRBJ2-2 | . | TRBV9 | CASTNQGDTGELFF | TGTGCCAGCACCAATCAGGGGGACACCGGGGAGCTGTTTTTT
TRBD2 | TRBJ2-3 | . | TRBV10-3 | CAIRLAGVNTDTQYF | TGTGCCATCAGGTTAGCGGGAGTCAACACAGATACGCAGTATTTT
TRBD1 | TRBJ2-3 | . | TRBV6-6 | CASSSTGVTTDTQYF | TGTGCCAGCAGTTCGACAGGGGTGACCACAGATACGCAGTATTTT
TRBD1 | TRBJ1-4 | . | TRBV5-1 | CASSPRTGYNEKLFF | TGCGCCAGCAGCCCCCGGACAGGCTATAATGAAAAACTGTTTTTT
TRBD2 | TRBJ2-7 | . | TRBV9 | CASSPGLAGLREIYEQYF | TGTGCCAGCAGCCCGGGACTAGCGGGACTAAGAGAGATCTACGAGCAGTACTTC
TRBD1 | TRBJ1-2 | . | TRBV19 | CASSIRGGAYGYTF | TGTGCCAGTAGTATCAGAGGGGGCGCCTATGGCTACACCTTC
. | TRBJ2-7 | . | TRBV13 | CASSTLEAWEQYF | TGTGCCAGCAGCACACTAGAGGCTTGGGAGCAGTACTTC
. | TRBJ1-2 | . | TRBV6-1 | CASSENRGNGYTF | TGTGCCAGCAGTGAAAACAGAGGGAATGGCTACACCTTC
. | TRBJ2-3 | . | TRBV7-3 | CASSQSFGVDSTDTQYF | TGTGCCAGCAGCCAATCCTTCGGGGTAGATAGCACAGATACGCAGTATTTT